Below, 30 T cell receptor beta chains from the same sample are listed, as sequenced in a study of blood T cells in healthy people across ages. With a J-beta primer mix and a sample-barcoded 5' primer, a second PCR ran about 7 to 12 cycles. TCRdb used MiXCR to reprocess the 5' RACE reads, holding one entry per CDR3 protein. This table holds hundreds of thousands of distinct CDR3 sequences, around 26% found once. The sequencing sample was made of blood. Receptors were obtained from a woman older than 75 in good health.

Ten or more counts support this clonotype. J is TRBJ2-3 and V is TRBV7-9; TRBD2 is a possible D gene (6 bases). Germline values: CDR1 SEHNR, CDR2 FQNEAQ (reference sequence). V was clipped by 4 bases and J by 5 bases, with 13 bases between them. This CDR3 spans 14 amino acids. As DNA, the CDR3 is TGTGCCAGCAGCTCTGGAGGGCAGGTAGATACGCAGTATTTT. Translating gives CASSSGGQVDTQYF.

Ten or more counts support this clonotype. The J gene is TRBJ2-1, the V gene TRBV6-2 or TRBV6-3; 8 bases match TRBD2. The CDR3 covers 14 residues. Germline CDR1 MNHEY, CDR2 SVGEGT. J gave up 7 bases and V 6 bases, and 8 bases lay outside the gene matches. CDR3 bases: TGTGCCAGCAGGACCGGGGGGGCGCGGAATGAGCAGTTCTTC. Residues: CASRTGGARNEQFF.

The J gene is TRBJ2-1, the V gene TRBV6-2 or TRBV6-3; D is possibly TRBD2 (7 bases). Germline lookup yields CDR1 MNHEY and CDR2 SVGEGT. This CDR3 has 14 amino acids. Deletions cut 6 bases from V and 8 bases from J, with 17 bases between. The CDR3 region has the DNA TGTGCCAGCAGAATCGGGGGGCCGAACGATGAGCAGTTCTTC. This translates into CASRIGGPNDEQFF.

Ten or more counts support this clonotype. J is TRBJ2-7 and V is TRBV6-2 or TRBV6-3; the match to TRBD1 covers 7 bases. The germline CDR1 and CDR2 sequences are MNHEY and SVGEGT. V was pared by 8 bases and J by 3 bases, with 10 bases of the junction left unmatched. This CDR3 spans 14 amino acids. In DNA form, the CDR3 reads TGTGCCAGCTCCTCAGGGGGTGCGGGCTACGAGCAGTACTTC. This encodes CASSSGGAGYEQYF.

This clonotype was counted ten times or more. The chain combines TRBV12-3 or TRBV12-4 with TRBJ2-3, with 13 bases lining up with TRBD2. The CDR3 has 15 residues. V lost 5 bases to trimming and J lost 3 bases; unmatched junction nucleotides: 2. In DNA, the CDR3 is TGTGCCAGCAGTACTAGCGGGGGGGCGACAGATACGCAGTATTTT. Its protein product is CASSTSGGATDTQYF.

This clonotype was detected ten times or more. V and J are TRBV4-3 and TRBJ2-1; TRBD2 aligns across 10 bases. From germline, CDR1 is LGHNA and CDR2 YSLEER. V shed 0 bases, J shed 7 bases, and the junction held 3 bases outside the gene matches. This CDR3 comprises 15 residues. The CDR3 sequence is CASSQEAGGRNEQFF. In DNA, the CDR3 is TGCGCCAGCAGCCAAGAAGCGGGGGGGAGGAATGAGCAGTTCTTC.

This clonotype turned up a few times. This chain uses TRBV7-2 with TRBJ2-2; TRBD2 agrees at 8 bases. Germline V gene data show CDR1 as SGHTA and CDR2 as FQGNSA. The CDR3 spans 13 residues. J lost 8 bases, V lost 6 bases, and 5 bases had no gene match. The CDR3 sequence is CASRHRGGGELFF. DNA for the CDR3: TGTGCCAGCAGACACCGGGGGGGAGGGGAGCTGTTTTTT.

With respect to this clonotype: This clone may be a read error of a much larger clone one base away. The CDR3 DNA sequence: TGTGCCAGCAGTAAGGGTCAACTGGGGGCCAACATCCTGACTTTC. It specifies CASSKGQLGANILTF. This chain uses TRBV6-1 with TRBJ2-6, with TRBD1 as a possible D gene (6 bases). The CDR3 totals 15 residues. Germline CDR1 and CDR2: MNHNS and SASEGT.

This CDR3 is CASSHRDRADEQYF. CDR3 bases: TGCGCCAGCAGCCACCGGGACAGGGCCGACGAGCAGTACTTC. The chain couples TRBV5-1 to TRBJ2-4, with 9 bases matching TRBD1. The J call may be faulty, since TRBJ2-7 better matches the DNA end. The CDR3 is made up of 14 amino acids. The germline V gene encodes CDR1 SGHRS and CDR2 YFSETQ.

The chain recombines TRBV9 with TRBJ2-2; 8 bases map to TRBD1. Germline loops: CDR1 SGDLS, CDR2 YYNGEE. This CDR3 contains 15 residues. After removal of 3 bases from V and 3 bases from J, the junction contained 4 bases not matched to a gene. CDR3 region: CASSATGVDTGELFF. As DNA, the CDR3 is TGTGCCAGCAGCGCGACAGGGGTCGACACCGGGGAGCTGTTTTTT.

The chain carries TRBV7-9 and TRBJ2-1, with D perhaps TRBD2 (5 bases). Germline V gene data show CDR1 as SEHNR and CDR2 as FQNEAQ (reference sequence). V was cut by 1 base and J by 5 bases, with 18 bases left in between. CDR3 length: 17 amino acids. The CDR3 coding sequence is TGTGCCAGCAGCTTAGTTGGCGGGCTAGCAGCCAACAATGAGCAGTTCTTC. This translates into CASSLVGGLAANNEQFF.

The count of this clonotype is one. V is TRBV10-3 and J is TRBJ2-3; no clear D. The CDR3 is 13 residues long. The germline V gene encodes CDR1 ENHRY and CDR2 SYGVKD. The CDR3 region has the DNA TGTACCAGCAGTGAAGCTTACACAGATACGCAGTATTTT. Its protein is CTSSEAYTDTQYF.

The CDR3 coding sequence is TGTGCCAGCAGTCCCCGGACAGGCCACTCCTATAATTCACCCCTCCACTTT. This translates into CASSPRTGHSYNSPLHF. The chain carries TRBV27 and TRBJ1-6, with 7 bases lining up with TRBD1. Unmatched junction bases numbered 7, after V lost 5 bases and J lost 0 bases. The germline CDR1 and CDR2 sequences are MNHEY and SMNVEV (reference sequence). This CDR3 is built from 17 residues.

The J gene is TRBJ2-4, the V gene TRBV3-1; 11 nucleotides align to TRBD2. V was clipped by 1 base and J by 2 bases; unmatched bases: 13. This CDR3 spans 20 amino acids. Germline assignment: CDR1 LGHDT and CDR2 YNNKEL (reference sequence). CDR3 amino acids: CASSQGSSGGAATTKNIQYF. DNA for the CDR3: TGTGCCAGCAGCCAAGGAAGTAGCGGGGGGGCCGCGACAACCAAAAACATTCAGTACTTC. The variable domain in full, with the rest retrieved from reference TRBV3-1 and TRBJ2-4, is DTAVSQTPKYLVTQMGNDKSIKCEQNLGHDTMYWYKQDSKKFLKIMFSYNNKELIINETVPNRFSPKSPDKAHLNLHINSLELGDSAVYFCASSQGSSGGAATTKNIQYFGAGTRLSVL.

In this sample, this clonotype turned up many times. CDR3 in DNA: TGTGCCAGCAGCTTATCTAGCGGGGGGTATGAGCAGTACTTC. Protein: CASSLSSGGYEQYF. The chain has TRBV7-9 and TRBJ2-7, with TRBD2 identical over 11 bases. Trimming removed 2 bases from V and 7 bases from J; junction bases left unmatched: 4. Germline CDR1 reads SEHNR; CDR2 reads FQNEAQ (reference sequence). The CDR3 runs to 14 residues.

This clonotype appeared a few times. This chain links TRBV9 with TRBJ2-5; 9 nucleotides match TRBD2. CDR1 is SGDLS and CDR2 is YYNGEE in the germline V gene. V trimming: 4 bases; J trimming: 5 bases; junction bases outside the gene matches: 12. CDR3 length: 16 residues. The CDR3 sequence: CASSTEAGGAVETQYF. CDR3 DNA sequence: TGTGCCAGCAGCACGGAGGCGGGGGGGGCCGTGGAGACCCAGTACTTC. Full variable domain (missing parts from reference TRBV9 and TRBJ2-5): DSGVTQTPKHLITATGQRVTLRCSPRSGDLSVYWYQQSLDQGLQFLIQYYNGEERAKGNILERFSAQQFPDLHSELNLSSLELGDSALYFCASSTEAGGAVETQYFGPGTRLLVL.

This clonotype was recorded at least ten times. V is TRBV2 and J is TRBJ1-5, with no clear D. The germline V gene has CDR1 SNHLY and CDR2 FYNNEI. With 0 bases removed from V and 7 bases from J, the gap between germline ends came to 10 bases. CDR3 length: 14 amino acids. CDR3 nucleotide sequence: TGTGCCAGCAGTGAAGCTTCGAGGATACAGCCCCAGCATTTT. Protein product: CASSEASRIQPQHF.

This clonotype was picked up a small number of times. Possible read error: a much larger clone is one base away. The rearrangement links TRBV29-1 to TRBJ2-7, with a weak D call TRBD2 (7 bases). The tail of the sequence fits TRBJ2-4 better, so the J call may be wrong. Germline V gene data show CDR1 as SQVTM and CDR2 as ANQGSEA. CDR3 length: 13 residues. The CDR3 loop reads CSVEGGGRNIQYF. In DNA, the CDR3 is TGCAGCGTTGAAGGCGGGGGCCGGAACATTCAGTACTTC.

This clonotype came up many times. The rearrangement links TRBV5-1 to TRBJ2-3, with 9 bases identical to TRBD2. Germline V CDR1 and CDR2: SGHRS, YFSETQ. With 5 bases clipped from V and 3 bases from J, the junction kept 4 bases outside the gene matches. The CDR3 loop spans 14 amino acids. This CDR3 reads CASSRAGGTDTQYF. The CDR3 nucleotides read TGCGCCAGCAGTCGAGCGGGGGGAACAGATACGCAGTATTTT.

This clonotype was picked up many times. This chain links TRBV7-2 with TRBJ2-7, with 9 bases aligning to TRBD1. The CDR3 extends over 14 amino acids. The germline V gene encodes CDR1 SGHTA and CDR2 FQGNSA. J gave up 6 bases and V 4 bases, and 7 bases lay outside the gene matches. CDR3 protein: CASSSQGATAEQYF. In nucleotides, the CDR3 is TGTGCCAGCAGCTCACAGGGGGCTACAGCCGAGCAGTACTTC.

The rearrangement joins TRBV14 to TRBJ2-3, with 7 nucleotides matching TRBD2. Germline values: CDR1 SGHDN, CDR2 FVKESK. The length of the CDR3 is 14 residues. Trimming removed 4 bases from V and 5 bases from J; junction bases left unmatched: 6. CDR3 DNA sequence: TGTGCCAGCAGCCCGGGACGGGGGGTAGATACGCAGTATTTT. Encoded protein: CASSPGRGVDTQYF.

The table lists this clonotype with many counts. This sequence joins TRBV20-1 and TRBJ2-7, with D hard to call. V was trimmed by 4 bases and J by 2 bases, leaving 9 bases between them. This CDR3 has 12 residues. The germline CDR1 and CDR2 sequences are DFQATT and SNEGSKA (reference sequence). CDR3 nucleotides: TGCAGTGCTACGTCCAATACCTACGAGCAGTACTTC. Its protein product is CSATSNTYEQYF.

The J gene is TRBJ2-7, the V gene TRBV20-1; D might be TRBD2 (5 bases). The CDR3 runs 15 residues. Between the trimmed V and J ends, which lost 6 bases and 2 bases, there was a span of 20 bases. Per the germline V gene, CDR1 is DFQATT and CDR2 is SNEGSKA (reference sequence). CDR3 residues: CSARRRSVRTYEQYF. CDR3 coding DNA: TGCAGTGCAAGGAGGAGGTCCGTCAGGACCTACGAGCAGTACTTC.

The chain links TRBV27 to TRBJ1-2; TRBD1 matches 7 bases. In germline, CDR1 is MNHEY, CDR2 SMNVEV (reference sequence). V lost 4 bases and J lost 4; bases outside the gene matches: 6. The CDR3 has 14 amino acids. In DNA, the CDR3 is TGTGCCAGCAGTTCGGACAGGACCGGCTATGGCTACACCTTC. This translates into CASSSDRTGYGYTF.

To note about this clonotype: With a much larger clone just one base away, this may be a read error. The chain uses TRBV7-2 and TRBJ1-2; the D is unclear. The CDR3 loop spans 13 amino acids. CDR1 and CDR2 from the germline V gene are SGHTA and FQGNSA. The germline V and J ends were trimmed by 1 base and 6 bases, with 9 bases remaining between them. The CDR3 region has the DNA TGTGCCAGCAGCTTAGAACTCAGCCATGGCTACACCTTC. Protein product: CASSLELSHGYTF.

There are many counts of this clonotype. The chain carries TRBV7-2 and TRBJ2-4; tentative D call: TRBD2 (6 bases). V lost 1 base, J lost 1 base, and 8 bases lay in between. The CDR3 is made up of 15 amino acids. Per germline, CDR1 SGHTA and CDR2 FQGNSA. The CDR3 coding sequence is TGTGCCAGCAGCTTAGGGGAGGTGGCCAAAAACATTCAGTACTTC. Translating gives CASSLGEVAKNIQYF.

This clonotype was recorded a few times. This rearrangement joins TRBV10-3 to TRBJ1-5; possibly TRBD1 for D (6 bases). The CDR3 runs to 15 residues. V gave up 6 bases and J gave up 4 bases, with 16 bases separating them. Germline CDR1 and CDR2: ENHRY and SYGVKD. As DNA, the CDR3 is TGTGCCATCAGCCAGGGGACCTCGGGTAATCAGCCCCAGCATTTT. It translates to CAISQGTSGNQPQHF.

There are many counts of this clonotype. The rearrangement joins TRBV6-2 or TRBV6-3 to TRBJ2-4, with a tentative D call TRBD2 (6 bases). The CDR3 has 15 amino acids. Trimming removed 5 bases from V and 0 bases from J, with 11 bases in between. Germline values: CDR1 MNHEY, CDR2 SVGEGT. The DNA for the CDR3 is TGTGCCAGCAGTAGAACGGGGGTAGCCAAAAACATTCAGTACTTC. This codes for CASSRTGVAKNIQYF.

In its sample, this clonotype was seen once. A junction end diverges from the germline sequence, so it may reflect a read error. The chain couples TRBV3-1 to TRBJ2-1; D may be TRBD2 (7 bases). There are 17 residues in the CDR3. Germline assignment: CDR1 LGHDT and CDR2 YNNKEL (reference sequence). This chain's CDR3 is CVSSLWGGPTQRGEQFF. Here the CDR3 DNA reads TGTGTCAGCAGCCTTTGGGGGGGCCCGACGCAGAGGGGTGAGCAGTTCTTC.

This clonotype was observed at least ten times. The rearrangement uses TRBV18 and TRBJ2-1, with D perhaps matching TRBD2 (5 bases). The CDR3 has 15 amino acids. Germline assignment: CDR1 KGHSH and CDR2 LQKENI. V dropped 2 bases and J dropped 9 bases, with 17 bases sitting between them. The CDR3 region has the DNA TGTGCCAGCTCACCAGCAGCAACGAGCCGGGGTGAGCAGTTCTTC. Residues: CASSPAATSRGEQFF. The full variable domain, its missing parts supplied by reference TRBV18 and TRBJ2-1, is NAGVMQNPRHLVRRRGQEARLRCSPMKGHSHVYWYRQLPEEGLKFMVYLQKENIIDESGMPKERFSAEFPKEGPSILRIQQVVRGDSAAYFCASSPAATSRGEQFFGPGTRLTVL.